This T cell receptor beta chain was found in a study of immune cell composition in non-small cell lung cancer. Trimming cost V 2 bases and J 5 bases, with 13 bases left between them. The germline gives CDR1 SGHVS, CDR2 FQNEAQ. The CDR3 length is 16 residues. This clone was recorded once. The normal lung sample lay at least 3 cm, and maximally far, from the tumour. Clones were sequenced by immunoSEQ multiplex PCR, and TCRdb holds only the in-frame ones, with some missing. The table lists more than 15,000 clones, 75% to 85% of them singletons. These data are also associated with another study on CD4 T cells in lung cancer. From that paper: Blood T cells were screened for responses to candidate mutation neoepitopes. Samples were tumor and non-adjacent lung from resected stage I-III patients. Some responses in blood might come from in vitro naive priming, not memory.

The rearrangement uses TRBV7-8 and TRBJ1-6, with D uncertain. The sequenced material came from non-adjacent lung tissue. This clonotype was obtained from a human donor with non-small cell lung cancer. CDR3 nucleotides: TGTGCCAGCAGCTTAATATCCCGGCAGAATAATTCACCCCTCCACTTT. Protein sequence: CASSLISRQNNSPLHF.